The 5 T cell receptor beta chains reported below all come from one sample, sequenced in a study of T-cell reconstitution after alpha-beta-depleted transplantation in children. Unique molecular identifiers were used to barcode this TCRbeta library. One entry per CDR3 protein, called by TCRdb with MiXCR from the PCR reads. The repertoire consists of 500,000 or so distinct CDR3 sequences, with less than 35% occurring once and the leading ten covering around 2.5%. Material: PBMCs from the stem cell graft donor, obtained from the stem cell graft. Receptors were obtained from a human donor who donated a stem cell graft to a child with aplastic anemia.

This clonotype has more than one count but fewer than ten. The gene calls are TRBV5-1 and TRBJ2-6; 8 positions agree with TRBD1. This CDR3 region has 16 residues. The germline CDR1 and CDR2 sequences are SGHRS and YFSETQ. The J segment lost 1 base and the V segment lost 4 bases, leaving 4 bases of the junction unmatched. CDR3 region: CASSPGGASGANVLTF. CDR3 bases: TGCGCCAGCAGCCCAGGGGGCGCTTCTGGGGCCAACGTCCTGACTTTC. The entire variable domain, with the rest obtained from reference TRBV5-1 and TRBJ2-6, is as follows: KAGVTQTPRYLIKTRGQQVTLSCSPISGHRSVSWYQQTPGQGLQFLFEYFSETQRNKGNFPGRFSGRQFSNSRSEMNVSTLELGDSALYLCASSPGGASGANVLTFGAGSRLTVL.

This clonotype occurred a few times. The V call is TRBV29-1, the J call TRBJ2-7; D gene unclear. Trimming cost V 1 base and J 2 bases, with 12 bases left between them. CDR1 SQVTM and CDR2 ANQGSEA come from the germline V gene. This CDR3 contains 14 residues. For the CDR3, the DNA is TGCAGCGTTGAAGTGGACGGACCTACCTACGAGCAGTACTTC. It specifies CSVEVDGPTYEQYF.

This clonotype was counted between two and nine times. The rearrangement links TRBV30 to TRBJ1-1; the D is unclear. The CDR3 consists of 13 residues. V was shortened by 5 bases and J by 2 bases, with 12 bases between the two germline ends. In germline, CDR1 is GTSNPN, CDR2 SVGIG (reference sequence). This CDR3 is CAWSLAENTEAFF. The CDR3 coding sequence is TGTGCCTGGTCCTTAGCTGAAAACACTGAAGCTTTCTTT.

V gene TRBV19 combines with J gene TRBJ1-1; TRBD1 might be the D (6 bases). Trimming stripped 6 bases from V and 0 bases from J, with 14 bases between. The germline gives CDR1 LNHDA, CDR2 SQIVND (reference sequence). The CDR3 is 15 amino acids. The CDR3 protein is CASSGTPWVNTEAFF. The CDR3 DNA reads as TGTGCCAGTAGCGGGACACCCTGGGTGAACACTGAAGCTTTCTTT.

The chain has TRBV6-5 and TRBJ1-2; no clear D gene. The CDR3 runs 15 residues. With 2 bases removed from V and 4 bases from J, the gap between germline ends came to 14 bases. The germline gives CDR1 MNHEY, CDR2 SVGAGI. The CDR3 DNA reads TGTGCCAGCAGTTACGGGCCTCAGGCTGGCTATGGCTACACCTTC. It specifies CASSYGPQAGYGYTF.